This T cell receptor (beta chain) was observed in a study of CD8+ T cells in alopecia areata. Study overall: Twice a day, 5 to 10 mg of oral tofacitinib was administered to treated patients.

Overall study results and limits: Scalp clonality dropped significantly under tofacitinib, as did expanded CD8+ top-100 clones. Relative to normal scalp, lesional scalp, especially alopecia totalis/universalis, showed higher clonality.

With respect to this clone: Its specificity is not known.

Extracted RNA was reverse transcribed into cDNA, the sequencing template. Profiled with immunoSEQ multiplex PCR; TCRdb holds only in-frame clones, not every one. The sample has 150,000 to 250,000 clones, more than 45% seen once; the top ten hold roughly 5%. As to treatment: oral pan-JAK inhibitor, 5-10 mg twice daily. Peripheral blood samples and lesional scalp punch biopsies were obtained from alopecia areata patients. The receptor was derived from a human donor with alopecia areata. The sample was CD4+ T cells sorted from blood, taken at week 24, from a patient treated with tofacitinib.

This chain's CDR3 is CASSLRGSGLTTGELFF. The CDR3 nucleotides read TGTGCCAGCAGCCTCAGGGGGAGCGGACTGACGACCGGGGAGCTGTTTTTT. The chain carries TRBV7-9 and TRBJ2-2; 7 positions match TRBD1. Per germline, CDR1 SEHNR and CDR2 FQNEAQ (reference sequence). The CDR3 spans 17 residues. Trimming cost V 5 bases and J 5 bases; bases outside gene matches: 14.